This passage covers 14 T cell receptor beta chains from one sample sequenced in a study of T cell responses to AZD1222 COVID-19 vaccine. The assay was immunoSEQ multiplex PCR, and TCRdb's table has in-frame clones only and misses some. The sample carries over 95,000 clones, approximately 87% recorded once. Material: peripheral blood, obtained on day 0 of AZD1222 vaccination. The receptors shown here come from an adult in good health.

Only one count was recorded for this clone. The chain combines TRBV5-1 with TRBJ2-3; possibly TRBD2 for D (6 bases). The CDR3 totals 16 residues. Trimming took off 0 bases at V and 1 base at J, with 12 bases between the two ends. Germline V gene lookup returns CDR1 SGHRS and CDR2 YFSETQ. CDR3 in amino acids: CASSLAFGSGTDTQYF. The CDR3 bases are TGCGCCAGCAGCTTGGCCTTCGGGAGTGGCACAGATACGCAGTATTTT.

This chain joins TRBV15 and TRBJ2-7; a weak D match, TRBD2 (6 bases). Looked up from germline, CDR1 is LNHNV and CDR2 is YYDKDF (reference sequence). The V gene lost 3 bases and the J gene lost 1 base, with 13 bases spanning the gap. There are 15 residues in the CDR3. The CDR3 spells CATSRAGTASYEQYF. DNA for the CDR3: TGTGCCACCAGCAGGGCCGGGACTGCATCCTACGAGCAGTACTTC.

The chain has TRBV9 and TRBJ2-7; 10 positions agree with TRBD1. The J segment lost 5 bases and the V segment lost 3 bases, leaving 8 bases of the junction unmatched. The CDR3 covers 15 residues. The germline V gene has CDR1 SGDLS and CDR2 YYNGEE. In nucleotides, the CDR3 is TGTGCCAGCAGCGCATTGGACAGGGGGTGGGACGAGCAGTACTTC. Residues: CASSALDRGWDEQYF.

The rearrangement joins TRBV6-1 to TRBJ2-7, with TRBD1 as a possible D gene (6 bases). Trimming removed 3 bases from V and 3 bases from J, with 12 bases in between. The V gene's germline CDR1 is MNHNS and CDR2 SASEGT. This CDR3 has 14 residues. CDR3 sequence: CASSDRGRGYEQYF. The CDR3, as DNA: TGTGCCAGCAGTGACAGGGGAAGGGGCTACGAGCAGTACTTC.

The V call is TRBV7-9, the J call TRBJ1-2; D is uncertain. The CDR3 consists of 12 residues. CDR1 and CDR2 (germline): SEHNR, FQNEAQ (reference sequence). The germline V and J ends were trimmed by 5 bases and 1 base, with 5 bases remaining between them. The chain's CDR3 is CASSDNNYGYTF. The CDR3 nucleotides read TGTGCCAGCAGCGATAATAACTATGGCTACACCTTC.

The gene calls are TRBV2 and TRBJ1-5; D ambiguous. V lost 4 bases to trimming and J lost 1 base, with 8 bases between them. CDR1 and CDR2 (germline): SNHLY, FYNNEI. This CDR3 region has 14 residues. In DNA form, the CDR3 reads TGTGCCAGCAGTGCGGCATGGAGCAATCAGCCCCAGCATTTT. This gives the protein CASSAAWSNQPQHF.

The chain recombines TRBV28 with TRBJ2-1; 8 bases agree with TRBD2. This CDR3 contains 13 residues. Losses at the gene ends were 7 bases for V and 6 bases for J; bases not matched to a gene: 5. Germline loops: CDR1 MDHEN, CDR2 SYDVKM. The CDR3, as DNA: TGTGCCAGCATACGGACTAGCAGCAATGAGCAGTTCTTC. Its translation is CASIRTSSNEQFF.

The chain uses TRBV19 and TRBJ1-1; a possible D gene is TRBD1 (5 bases). The CDR3 extends over 13 amino acids. V dropped 7 bases and J dropped 4 bases, with 13 bases sitting between them. CDR1 and CDR2 from the germline V gene are LNHDA and SQIVND (reference sequence). For the CDR3, the DNA is TGTGCCAGTACCCTGCGAGGGACCACTGAAGCTTTCTTT. It yields the protein CASTLRGTTEAFF.

The chain has TRBV6-1 and TRBJ2-7; 7 bases line up with TRBD1. Per the germline V gene, CDR1 is MNHNS and CDR2 is SASEGT. The CDR3 has 13 amino acids. Trimming at V came to 10 bases and at J to 2 bases, leaving 8 bases not matched to a gene. The CDR3 region is CATKAGTAYEQYF. The CDR3 DNA reads TGTGCCACAAAGGCCGGGACAGCCTACGAGCAGTACTTC.

The chain recombines TRBV6-2 or TRBV6-3 with TRBJ2-6; TRBD1 matches 8 bases. CDR3 length equals 15 residues. V lost 5 bases, J lost 0 bases, and 0 bases stayed unmatched. CDR1 and CDR2 (germline): MNHEY, SVGEGT. The CDR3 reads CASSTGGSGANVLTF. In DNA, the CDR3 is TGTGCCAGCAGTACAGGGGGCTCTGGGGCCAACGTCCTGACTTTC.

V and J are TRBV19 and TRBJ1-5; D gene unclear. The CDR3 loop spans 13 amino acids. The V and J ends lost 10 bases and 0 bases respectively, with 10 bases between them. CDR1 is LNHDA, CDR2 SQIVND, per germline (reference sequence). The CDR3 loop reads CATRPYSNQPQHF. For the CDR3, the DNA is TGTGCCACCAGACCTTATAGCAATCAGCCCCAGCATTTT.

In regard to this clone: The germline gene is not matched at one end of the junction; a read error may be the cause. This sequence joins TRBV15 and TRBJ2-1; TRBD2 agrees at 9 bases. Germline values: CDR1 LNHNV, CDR2 YYDKDF (reference sequence). CDR3 length: 22 amino acids. The CDR3 loop is CATCRDFAEDSQREVSYNEQFF. CDR3 coding DNA: TGTGCCACCTGCAGAGATTTCGCGGAGGACTCCCAGCGGGAGGTATCCTACAATGAGCAGTTCTTC.

The V call is TRBV24-1, the J call TRBJ2-1; weak D call: TRBD1 (5 bases). CDR1 is KGHDR and CDR2 is SFDVKD in the germline V gene. V shed 9 bases and J shed 7 bases, with 21 bases lying between them. The CDR3 runs 15 residues. The CDR3 spells CATQGTISPKNEQFF. In DNA, the CDR3 is TGTGCCACCCAGGGCACTATAAGCCCCAAGAATGAGCAGTTCTTC.

The rearrangement uses TRBV6-6 and TRBJ1-1; weak D call: TRBD1 (5 bases). Trimming pared 6 bases from V and 1 base from J, leaving 9 bases between. The CDR3 sequence is 13 residues long. Germline CDR1 and CDR2: MNHNY and SVGAGI (reference sequence). The CDR3 region is CASRKQENTEAFF. The CDR3 region has the DNA TGTGCCAGCAGAAAACAGGAGAACACTGAAGCTTTCTTT.